Listed here are 15 T cell receptor beta chains from one sample, sequenced in a study of blood T cell repertoires in COVID-19. Only in-frame clones appear in the TCRdb table, and some are missing; sequencing was by immunoSEQ multiplex PCR. The sample includes approximately 80,000 clones, roughly nine tenths of them seen just once. Sequenced material: peripheral blood. These receptors originate from a human donor in a cohort sampled during active COVID-19.

The genes are TRBV28 and TRBJ1-2; 11 bases line up with TRBD1. This CDR3 is 16 amino acids long. Germline assignment: CDR1 MDHEN and CDR2 SYDVKM. The V and J ends lost 6 bases and 2 bases, in that order; junction bases with no gene match: 8. The CDR3 coding sequence is TGTGCCAGCAGCCCCGGACAGGGGGCTATCAACTATGGCTACACCTTC. It translates to CASSPGQGAINYGYTF.

The chain has TRBV6-5 and TRBJ2-2, with TRBD1 matching 9 bases. CDR1 and CDR2 (germline): MNHEY, SVGAGI. The CDR3 is 15 amino acids. V shed 2 bases and J 7 bases; nucleotides not matched to a gene: 5. CDR3 residues: CASSYVGQGGGELFF. Here the CDR3 DNA reads TGTGCCAGCAGTTACGTGGGACAGGGAGGCGGGGAGCTGTTTTTT.

The V gene is TRBV5-1, the J gene TRBJ2-1; TRBD1 aligns across 10 bases. The CDR3 sequence is 16 residues long. The V and J ends lost 0 bases and 1 base, in that order; junction bases with no gene match: 1. Germline-derived CDR1 and CDR2 are SGHRS and YFSETQ. CDR3 bases: TGCGCCAGCAGCTTGGGGACAGGGGGGTCCTACAATGAGCAGTTCTTC. It specifies CASSLGTGGSYNEQFF.

This clone was seen just once. DNA of the CDR3: TGCGCCAGCAGCTGGGACAGGGATGAAAAACTGTTTTTT. Its translation: CASSWDRDEKLFF. This chain connects TRBV5-1 to TRBJ1-4; 9 nucleotides agree with TRBD1. V dropped 3 bases and J dropped 6; count of bases not matched to a gene: 0. Germline V lookup: CDR1 SGHRS, CDR2 YFSETQ. This CDR3 has 13 amino acids.

The CDR3 coding sequence is TGCGCCAGCAGTGAGAGATCGGGAAGGAACACTGAAGCTTTCTTT. It yields the protein CASSERSGRNTEAFF. This rearrangement joins TRBV10-2 to TRBJ1-1; no firm D call. In germline, CDR1 is WSHSY, CDR2 SAAADI. The CDR3 contains 15 residues. V shed 2 bases and J shed 1 base, with 11 bases lying between them.

The V call is TRBV28, the J call TRBJ1-2; perhaps TRBD1 as D (5 bases). Looked up from germline, CDR1 is MDHEN and CDR2 is SYDVKM. Trimming stripped 4 bases from V and 0 bases from J, with 12 bases between. The CDR3 covers 15 residues. The CDR3 bases are TGTGCCAGCAGTTCGACAGAAGCCTCTAACTATGGCTACACCTTC. As protein: CASSSTEASNYGYTF.

The chain has TRBV5-1 and TRBJ2-3, with 9 bases that match TRBD2. Germline assignment: CDR1 SGHRS and CDR2 YFSETQ. This CDR3 contains 19 residues. With V trimmed by 3 bases and J by 2 bases, 16 bases remained unmatched. The CDR3 loop reads CASSSTGTSYTPITDTQYF. The CDR3, as DNA: TGCGCCAGCAGCTCTACCGGGACTAGCTATACCCCCATCACAGATACGCAGTATTTT. Full variable domain (rest looked up from reference TRBV5-1 and TRBJ2-3): KAGVTQTPRYLIKTRGQQVTLSCSPISGHRSVSWYQQTPGQGLQFLFEYFSETQRNKGNFPGRFSGRQFSNSRSEMNVSTLELGDSALYLCASSSTGTSYTPITDTQYFGPGTRLTVL.

J is TRBJ1-4 and V is TRBV6-5; D is perhaps TRBD1 (5 bases). Trimming took off 11 bases at V and 2 bases at J, with 18 bases between the two ends. There are 15 residues in the CDR3. Germline V gives CDR1 MNHEY, CDR2 SVGAGI. The CDR3 DNA follows: TGTGCCCTTGGGGCAGGTTCAAGCACTAATGAAAAACTGTTTTTT. Encoded protein: CALGAGSSTNEKLFF.

The chain combines TRBV24-1 with TRBJ2-3; maybe TRBD2 (6 bases). V gave up 3 bases and J gave up 0 bases, with 27 bases separating them. The CDR3 runs to 21 residues. Germline CDR1 is KGHDR and CDR2 is SFDVKD. CDR3 sequence: CATSDPRSSGLGAESTDTQYF. CDR3 in DNA: TGTGCCACCAGTGATCCCCGATCCTCGGGACTTGGAGCGGAGAGCACAGATACGCAGTATTTT.

This rearrangement joins TRBV29-1 to TRBJ1-6, with a possible D match to TRBD1 (6 bases). Trimming took off 6 bases at V and 9 bases at J, with 15 bases between the two ends. Germline assignment: CDR1 SQVTM and CDR2 ANQGSEA. CDR3 length: 13 amino acids. The CDR3 bases are TGCAGCGTCGGCGCGGGGGCTGGTTCACCCCTCCACTTT. It is translated as CSVGAGAGSPLHF.

This chain joins TRBV3-1 (or the pseudogene TRBV3-2) and TRBJ2-5, with a possible D match to TRBD1 (6 bases). The germline V and J ends were trimmed by 1 base and 3 bases, with 9 bases remaining between them. Germline lookup yields CDR1 LGHDT and CDR2 YNNKEL (reference sequence). This CDR3 region has 14 residues. The CDR3: CASSQGGQKETQYF. CDR3 sequence (DNA): TGTGCCAGCAGCCAAGGGGGGCAAAAAGAGACCCAGTACTTC.

The genes are TRBV6-5 and TRBJ1-6; 7 nucleotides line up with TRBD1. CDR3 size: 14 residues. Germline loops: CDR1 MNHEY, CDR2 SVGAGI. The trim removed 6 bases at V and 8 bases at J, leaving 7 bases unmatched. The CDR3: CASSPDREYSPLHF. The CDR3, as DNA: TGTGCCAGCAGCCCCGACAGGGAGTATTCACCCCTCCACTTT.

This CDR3 reads CATSPRDYRTDETQYF. The DNA of the CDR3 is TGTGCCACCAGCCCTCGGGACTACCGGACAGATGAAACCCAGTACTTC. The V call is TRBV15, the J call TRBJ2-5; D perhaps matches TRBD2 (7 bases). This CDR3 has 16 residues. V lost 5 bases and J lost 8, with 24 bases in between. Germline V gene sequence: CDR1 LNHNV, CDR2 YYDKDF (reference sequence).

The chain uses TRBV7-9 and TRBJ1-2; maybe TRBD1 (6 bases). The ends were cut back, 5 bases at V and 9 bases at J, with 10 bases in the middle. This CDR3 is 11 amino acids long. Germline values: CDR1 SEHNR, CDR2 FQNEAQ (reference sequence). CDR3 sequence reads: CASSPGQRYTF. In DNA form, the CDR3 reads TGTGCCAGCAGCCCAGGACAGCGCTACACCTTC.

The count of this clone is one. V and J are TRBV7-9 and TRBJ1-3, with TRBD1 matching over 7 bases. CDR1 and CDR2 (germline): SEHNR, FQNEAQ (reference sequence). The CDR3 has 18 residues. The J segment lost 0 bases and the V segment lost 6 bases, leaving 14 bases of the junction unmatched. The CDR3 spells CASSRDSLTTISGNTIYF. The CDR3 DNA sequence: TGTGCCAGCAGTCGGGACAGCCTGACAACAATCTCTGGAAACACCATATATTTT.